These T cell receptor beta chains were read from a single sample in a study of T cell repertoires in cytomegalovirus infection. TCRdb reprocessed the reads via MiXCR and lists one record per CDR3 protein. Of about 700,000 distinct CDR3 sequences listed, around 32% are singletons. Their antigen targets remain unknown. Sequenced material: cultured PBMCs, taken from culture after CMV antigen stimulation. Every receptor here comes from a human donor in good health (CMV status not recorded). Some clones in this sample may be carry-over from other donors' samples. Each CDR3 is given with its conserved first and last residue. The order of the fields is V gene, D gene, CDR3 length, clone size, J gene, CDR3 DNA, CDR3 protein. The D gene is left open where the match is weak. Clone size, where shown, is once, few, many, or a class for clones that have expanded.

>TRBV20-1|-|12|once|TRBJ2-3
TGCAGTGCTAGAGATGAAACAGATACGCAGTATTTT
CSARDETDTQYF
>TRBV25-1|TRBD1|13|-|TRBJ1-6
TGTGCCATCTCGGGACAGGGGGACTCACCCCTCCACTTT
CAISGQGDSPLHF
>TRBV9|TRBD2|15|-|TRBJ2-1
TGTGCCAGCAGCCTTGCTAGCGGGAGGGCCAGTGAGCAGTTCTTC
CASSLASGRASEQFF
>TRBV6-5|-|13|few|TRBJ2-5
TGTGCCAGCCGGGGACTCGATCAAGAGACCCAGTACTTC
CASRGLDQETQYF
>TRBV6-6|-|16|few|TRBJ1-6
TGTGCCAGCAGTTACATTGGGGCAGGGAATAATTCACCCCTCCACTTT
CASSYIGAGNNSPLHF
>TRBV18|-|14|few|TRBJ2-7
TGTGCCAGCTCACCCACCGATCGATTTCTCGAGCAGTACTTC
CASSPTDRFLEQYF
>TRBV28|-|15|few|TRBJ2-5
TGTGCCAGCAGTTTGTTGCGACAGCAACAAGAGACCCAGTACTTC
CASSLLRQQQETQYF
>TRBV2|-|16|few|TRBJ1-6
TGTGCCAGCAGTGAAGAAACCAGCTCCTATAATTCACCCCTCCACTTT
CASSEETSSYNSPLHF
>TRBV10-3|-|15|-|TRBJ1-3
TGTGCCATCCGTGAGCCGGGAGGGGACGGAAACACCATATATTTT
CAIREPGGDGNTIYF
>TRBV27|-|13|few|TRBJ2-2
TGTGCCAGCAGTGCCCTATACACCGGGGAGCTGTTTTTT
CASSALYTGELFF
>TRBV20-1|-|13|-|TRBJ2-7
TGCAGTGCTAGAGTGCCTAGCGACTACGAGCAGTACTTC
CSARVPSDYEQYF
>TRBV11-2|TRBD2|15|-|TRBJ2-1
TGTGCCAGCAGCTTGACTAGCGGGAGTAGATATGAGCAGTTCTTC
CASSLTSGSRYEQFF
>TRBV2|TRBD2|15|-|TRBJ2-3
TGTGCCAGCAGTGACCGACTAGCGGGAGCAGATACGCAGTATTTT
CASSDRLAGADTQYF
>TRBV14|-|14|-|TRBJ1-1
TGTGCCAGCAGCCAAGAGGAGGGTGGCACTGAAGCTTTCTTT
CASSQEEGGTEAFF
>TRBV14|TRBD1|14|-|TRBJ2-7
TGTGCCAGCAGCCATCAGGGGACAGTGGACGAGCAGTACTTC
CASSHQGTVDEQYF
>TRBV7-8|-|14|few|TRBJ1-5
TGTGCCAGCAGCTTAGACGGGGGGGATCAGCCCCAGCATTTT
CASSLDGGDQPQHF
>TRBV12-3/TRBV12-4|TRBD2|16|-|TRBJ2-3
TGTGCCAGCAGTTTAGAGCGGGGGGGGAGTTTGAATACGCAGTATTTT
CASSLERGGSLNTQYF
>TRBV28|-|14|few|TRBJ1-5
TGTGCCAGCACTACCTTGGGGGGGCGTCAGCCCCAGCATTTT
CASTTLGGRQPQHF
>TRBV11-1|-|15|-|TRBJ1-1
TGTGCCAGCAGCCCCCGGCGGCAAATGAACACTGAAGCTTTCTTT
CASSPRRQMNTEAFF
>TRBV27|-|14|few|TRBJ2-3
TGTGCCAGCAGTACCCCCCACAGGGACGATACGCAGTATTTT
CASSTPHRDDTQYF
>TRBV12-3/TRBV12-4|TRBD2|13|few|TRBJ2-5
TGTGCCAGCAGTCGGACTAGCACAGAGACCCAGTACTTC
CASSRTSTETQYF
>TRBV28|TRBD1|18|-|TRBJ1-5
TGTGCCAGCAGTTTTACAGGGGGGTTTGGGAACAGCAATCAGCCCCAGCATTTT
CASSFTGGFGNSNQPQHF
>TRBV6-6|TRBD2|15|few|TRBJ2-1
TGTGCCAGCAGTGGGGGGGACCCCCTTTACAATGAGCAGTTCTTC
CASSGGDPLYNEQFF
>TRBV7-2|-|14|many|TRBJ2-1
TGTGCCAGCAGCCTAATCAGCGGATACAATGAGCAGTTCTTC
CASSLISGYNEQFF
>TRBV7-6|TRBD1|14|-|TRBJ1-2
TGTGCCAGCAGCTCCTCCGGAGGACAGGGAGGCTACACCTTC
CASSSSGGQGGYTF
>TRBV19|-|15|few|TRBJ1-5
TGTGCCAGTAGTATCTTAACGGGCCTAGATCAGCCCCAGCATTTT
CASSILTGLDQPQHF
>TRBV29-1|-|13|-|TRBJ2-7
TGCAGCGTTGGAGTGGGGAAGCGGGACGAGCAGTACTTC
CSVGVGKRDEQYF
>TRBV7-2|-|15|many|TRBJ2-3
TGTGCCAGCAGCTGGGGGACTCCTAGCACAGATACGCAGTATTTT
CASSWGTPSTDTQYF
>TRBV27|-|14|-|TRBJ2-3
TGTGCCAGCAGTTTTGGGACTGCCACAGATACGCAGTATTTT
CASSFGTATDTQYF
>TRBV12-3/TRBV12-4|TRBD1|14|-|TRBJ1-4
TGTGCCAGCAGCTGGGACAGGGAAGTAAGCAAACTGTTTTTT
CASSWDREVSKLFF
>TRBV4-3|TRBD1|14|-|TRBJ1-1
TGCGCCAGCAGCCAGGGACAGGGGAGCACTGAAGCTTTCTTT
CASSQGQGSTEAFF
>TRBV12-3/TRBV12-4|-|13|few|TRBJ1-3
TGTGCCAGCAGCAGGGTATTTGGAAACACCATATATTTT
CASSRVFGNTIYF
>TRBV30|-|13|-|TRBJ2-1
TGTGCCTGGCAGGGAAATAGCTGGAATGAGCAGTTCTTC
CAWQGNSWNEQFF
>TRBV4-1|-|14|-|TRBJ1-2
TGCGCCAGCAGCCAAGCGGGCCCCCTTGAGGGCTACACCTTC
CASSQAGPLEGYTF
>TRBV5-4|TRBD1|16|-|TRBJ1-2
TGTGCCAGCAGCCCCGGACAGGGGGGTTCTAACTATGGCTACACCTTC
CASSPGQGGSNYGYTF
>TRBV2|TRBD2|14|few|TRBJ2-3
TGTGCCAGCAGACCTAGCGGAAACACAGATACGCAGTATTTT
CASRPSGNTDTQYF
>TRBV10-3|-|15|-|TRBJ1-5
TGTGCCATCAGTGACTCGGGGGGCGGCAATCAGCCCCAGCATTTT
CAISDSGGGNQPQHF